Below, 17 T cell receptor beta chains from the same sample are listed, as sequenced in a study of cytomegalovirus exposure and HLA in healthy donors. Amplification used 60 Vbeta primers and 13 Jbeta primers. Produced via immunoSEQ multiplex PCR; TCRdb's table is partial and in-frame only. Of approximately 200,000 clones in the sample, more than 70% are singletons; the top ten hold under 5%. The sample consisted of PBMCs. All receptors come from a man younger than 45 in good health and CMV-seropositive.

The chain employs TRBV4-2 and TRBJ1-6; 8 bases map to TRBD1. The CDR3 runs to 12 residues. The V gene end was trimmed by 10 bases and the J gene end by 10 bases; junction bases not matched to a gene: 6. From germline, CDR1 is LGHNA and CDR2 YNFKEQ. The CDR3 DNA reads TGTGCCACACAGGGGGGAAGATCACCCCTCCACTTT. Translation: CATQGGRSPLHF.

This chain links TRBV7-2 with TRBJ2-7; perhaps TRBD2 as D (7 bases). The CDR3 is made up of 16 amino acids. Trimming stripped 0 bases from V and 1 base from J, with 13 bases between. Looked up from germline, CDR1 is SGHTA and CDR2 is FQGNSA. DNA of the CDR3: TGTGCCAGCAGCTTAGCCTGGCGGGGGCAATCCTACGAGCAGTACTTC. This gives the protein CASSLAWRGQSYEQYF.

V usage is TRBV5-6 and J usage is TRBJ2-3, with 7 nucleotides matching TRBD2. Per the germline V gene, CDR1 is SGHDT and CDR2 is YYEEEE. The CDR3 is 18 residues long. The V gene end was trimmed by 3 bases and the J gene end by 2 bases; junction bases not matched to a gene: 15. The CDR3 protein is CASSSLLRVAGPTDTQYF. In DNA form, the CDR3 reads TGTGCCAGCAGCTCCCTTCTCCGGGTAGCGGGCCCCACAGATACGCAGTATTTT. Drawing the rest from reference TRBV5-6 and TRBJ2-3, the complete variable domain is DAGVTQSPTHLIKTRGQQVTLRCSPKSGHDTVSWYQQALGQGPQFIFQYYEEEERQRGNFPDRFSGHQFPNYSSELNVNALLLGDSALYLCASSSLLRVAGPTDTQYFGPGTRLTVL.

V is TRBV5-1 and J is TRBJ1-5, with D possibly matching TRBD1 (5 bases). Germline V lookup: CDR1 SGHRS, CDR2 YFSETQ. CDR3 length: 14 residues. Deletions cut 4 bases from V and 4 bases from J, with 12 bases between. The CDR3 spells CASSRGEGNQPQHF. DNA for the CDR3: TGCGCCAGCAGCCGGGGGGAAGGGAATCAGCCCCAGCATTTT.

The chain joins TRBV2 to TRBJ1-6; D is uncertain. The germline CDR1 and CDR2 sequences are SNHLY and FYNNEI. Trimming cost V 7 bases and J 6 bases, with 16 bases left between them. The CDR3 consists of 15 residues. CDR3 in DNA: TGTGCCAGCACTCTCGAGGGTCCGTTTAATTCACCCCTCCACTTT. It specifies CASTLEGPFNSPLHF.

The V and J genes are TRBV11-2 and TRBJ2-5; TRBD1 might be the D (5 bases). The CDR3 consists of 15 residues. Per the germline V gene, CDR1 is SGHAT and CDR2 is FQNNGV. The V gene lost 2 bases and the J gene lost 2 bases, with 12 bases spanning the gap. The CDR3 nucleotides are TGTGCCAGCAGCTTACCCCAGGGCCTTCAAGAGACCCAGTACTTC. Translating gives CASSLPQGLQETQYF.

This chain connects TRBV9 to TRBJ2-1, with D perhaps TRBD2 (5 bases). The V end lost 2 bases, the J end lost 2 bases, and 8 bases lay between the germline ends. The CDR3 totals 14 residues. Germline CDR1 and CDR2: SGDLS and YYNGEE. The CDR3 spells CASSVVATYNEQFF. In nucleotides, the CDR3 is TGTGCCAGCAGCGTCGTAGCGACCTACAATGAGCAGTTCTTC.

The chain's CDR3 is CASSYSGAGYGYTF. The CDR3, as DNA: TGTGCCAGCAGTTACTCTGGGGCTGGCTATGGCTACACCTTC. The rearrangement uses TRBV6-5 and TRBJ1-2; a weak D match, TRBD1 (5 bases). Germline V lookup: CDR1 MNHEY, CDR2 SVGAGI. CDR3 length: 14 residues. The V and J ends lost 0 bases and 4 bases respectively, with 9 bases between them.

V and J are TRBV5-1 and TRBJ2-2; 9 nucleotides agree with TRBD1. V lost 4 bases, J lost 3 bases, and 7 bases stayed unmatched. Germline assignment: CDR1 SGHRS and CDR2 YFSETQ. This CDR3 region has 16 residues. CDR3 nucleotide sequence: TGCGCCAGCAGCCTCCAGGGACAGGGAGACACCGGGGAGCTGTTTTTT. It specifies CASSLQGQGDTGELFF.

The chain couples TRBV28 to TRBJ1-2, with 11 bases fitting TRBD1. The CDR3 length is 15 residues. V lost 5 bases and J lost 4; bases outside the gene matches: 6. Germline CDR1 reads MDHEN; CDR2 reads SYDVKM. CDR3 region: CASSQWTGGFYGYTF. Written as DNA, the CDR3 is TGTGCCAGCAGTCAGTGGACAGGGGGCTTCTATGGCTACACCTTC.

The V and J genes are TRBV9 and TRBJ2-1; 10 bases align to TRBD2. The germline gives CDR1 SGDLS, CDR2 YYNGEE. The CDR3 contains 14 residues. With 3 bases clipped from V and 9 bases from J, the junction kept 6 bases outside the gene matches. CDR3: CASSALLAGSEQFF. The CDR3 DNA sequence: TGTGCCAGCAGCGCCCTACTAGCGGGGAGTGAGCAGTTCTTC.

The V and J genes are TRBV7-9 and TRBJ1-4, with TRBD1 identical over 8 bases. The ends lost 5 bases at V and 3 bases at J; junction bases unmatched: 11. This CDR3 region has 17 residues. CDR1 SEHNR and CDR2 FQNEAQ come from the germline V gene (reference sequence). The CDR3 protein is CASSPRTGIQANEKLFF. Written as DNA, the CDR3 is TGTGCCAGCAGCCCCCGGACAGGGATTCAAGCTAATGAAAAACTGTTTTTT.

CDR3 sequence reads: CAISVGSNEQFF. CDR3 nucleotides: TGTGCCATCAGTGTTGGCAGCAATGAGCAGTTCTTC. This chain connects TRBV10-3 to TRBJ2-1; D not certain. The CDR3 sequence is 12 residues long. The germline CDR1 and CDR2 sequences are ENHRY and SYGVKD. The V end lost 4 bases, the J end lost 6 bases, and 7 bases lay between the germline ends.

The V call is TRBV6-1, the J call TRBJ2-1, with 7 bases lining up with TRBD2. CDR1 MNHNS and CDR2 SASEGT come from the germline V gene. The CDR3 has 15 amino acids. V trimming: 8 bases; J trimming: 0 bases; junction bases outside the gene matches: 7. The DNA for the CDR3 is TGTGCCAGCCCGCCCGGGGGGAGCTCCTACAATGAGCAGTTCTTC. This gives the protein CASPPGGSSYNEQFF.

The rearrangement uses TRBV19 and TRBJ2-5, with 8 bases lining up with TRBD1. Germline trimming cut 9 bases from V and 11 bases from J; bases unmatched to any gene: 11. This CDR3 region has 12 residues. Looked up from germline, CDR1 is LNHDA and CDR2 is SQIVND (reference sequence). The CDR3 bases are TGTGCCAGCGGGACAGGTCAAGGGGGGCAGTACTTC. It specifies CASGTGQGGQYF.

The chain joins TRBV9 to TRBJ2-3; TRBD1 agrees at 7 bases. The CDR3 contains 15 residues. V was clipped by 3 bases and J by 2 bases; unmatched bases: 6. Germline loops: CDR1 SGDLS, CDR2 YYNGEE. The CDR3 sequence is CASSGGDRSTDTQYF. The CDR3 nucleotides are TGTGCCAGCAGCGGAGGGGACAGATCCACAGATACGCAGTATTTT. The full variable domain, its missing parts supplied by reference TRBV9 and TRBJ2-3, is DSGVTQTPKHLITATGQRVTLRCSPRSGDLSVYWYQQSLDQGLQFLIQYYNGEERAKGNILERFSAQQFPDLHSELNLSSLELGDSALYFCASSGGDRSTDTQYFGPGTRLTVL.

This sequence joins TRBV30 and TRBJ1-5; the D gene is possibly TRBD1 (5 bases). CDR1 is GTSNPN, CDR2 SVGIG, per germline (reference sequence). This CDR3 spans 14 amino acids. V lost 3 bases and J 0 bases, leaving 9 bases between the germline ends. The CDR3 region has the DNA TGTGCCTGGAGCGACAGTTATAGCAATCAGCCCCAGCATTTT. Translating it yields CAWSDSYSNQPQHF.